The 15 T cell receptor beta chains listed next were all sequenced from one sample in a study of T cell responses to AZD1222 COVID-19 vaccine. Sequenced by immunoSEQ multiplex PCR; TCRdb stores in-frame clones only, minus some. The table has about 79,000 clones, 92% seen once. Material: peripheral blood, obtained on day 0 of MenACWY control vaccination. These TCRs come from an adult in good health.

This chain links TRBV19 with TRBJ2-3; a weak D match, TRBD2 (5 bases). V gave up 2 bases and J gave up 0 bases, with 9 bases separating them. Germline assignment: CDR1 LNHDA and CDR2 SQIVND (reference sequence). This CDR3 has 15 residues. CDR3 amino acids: CASSISRGSTDTQYF. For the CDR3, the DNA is TGTGCCAGTAGTATAAGCCGGGGAAGCACAGATACGCAGTATTTT.

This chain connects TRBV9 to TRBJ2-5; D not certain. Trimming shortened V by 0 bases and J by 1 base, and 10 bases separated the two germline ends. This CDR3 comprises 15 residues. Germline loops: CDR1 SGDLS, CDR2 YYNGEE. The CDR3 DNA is TGTGCCAGCAGCGTAGTGGATAATCCCCAAGAGACCCAGTACTTC. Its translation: CASSVVDNPQETQYF.

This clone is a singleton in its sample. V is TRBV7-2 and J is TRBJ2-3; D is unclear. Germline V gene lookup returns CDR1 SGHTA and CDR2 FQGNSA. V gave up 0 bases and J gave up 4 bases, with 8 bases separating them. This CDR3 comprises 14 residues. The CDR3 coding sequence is TGTGCCAGCAGCTTAGCCGGGTTATCAGATACGCAGTATTTT. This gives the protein CASSLAGLSDTQYF.

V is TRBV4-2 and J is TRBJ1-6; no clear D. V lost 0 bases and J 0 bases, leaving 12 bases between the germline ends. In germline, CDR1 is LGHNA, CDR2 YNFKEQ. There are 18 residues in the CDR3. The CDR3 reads CASSQELATSSYNSPLHF. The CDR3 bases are TGTGCCAGCAGCCAAGAGTTGGCGACGAGCTCCTATAATTCACCCCTCCACTTT.

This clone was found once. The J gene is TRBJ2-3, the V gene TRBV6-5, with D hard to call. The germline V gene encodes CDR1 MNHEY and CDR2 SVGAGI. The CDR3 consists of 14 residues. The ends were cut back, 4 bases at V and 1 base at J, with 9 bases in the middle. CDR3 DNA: TGTGCCAGCAGTTGGTACGTCGGCACAGATACGCAGTATTTT. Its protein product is CASSWYVGTDTQYF.

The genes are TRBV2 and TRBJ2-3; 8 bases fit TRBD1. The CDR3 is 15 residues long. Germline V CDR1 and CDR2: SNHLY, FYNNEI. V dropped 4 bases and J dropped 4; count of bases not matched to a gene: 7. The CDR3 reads CASSAGTGFSDTQYF. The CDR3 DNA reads TGTGCCAGCAGTGCCGGGACAGGATTTTCAGATACGCAGTATTTT.

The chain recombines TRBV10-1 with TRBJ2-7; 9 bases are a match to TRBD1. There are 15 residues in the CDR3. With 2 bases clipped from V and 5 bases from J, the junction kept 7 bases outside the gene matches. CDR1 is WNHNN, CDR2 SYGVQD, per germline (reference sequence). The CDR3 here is CASSERGTGTNEQYF. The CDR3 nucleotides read TGCGCCAGCAGTGAGAGAGGGACAGGGACGAACGAGCAGTACTTC.

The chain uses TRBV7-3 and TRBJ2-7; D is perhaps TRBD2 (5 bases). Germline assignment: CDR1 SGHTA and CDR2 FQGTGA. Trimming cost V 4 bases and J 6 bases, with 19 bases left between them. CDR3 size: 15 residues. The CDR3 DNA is TGTGCCAGCAGCTCATACCCCGGGCCCGAGGGCGAGCAGTACTTC. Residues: CASSSYPGPEGEQYF.

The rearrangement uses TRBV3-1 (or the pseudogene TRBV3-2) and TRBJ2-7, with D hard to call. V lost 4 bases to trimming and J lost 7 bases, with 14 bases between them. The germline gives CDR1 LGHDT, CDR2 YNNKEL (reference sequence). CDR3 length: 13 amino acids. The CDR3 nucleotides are TGTGCCAGCAGCCCGGTGTTAGCTGGGGAGCAGTACTTC. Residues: CASSPVLAGEQYF.

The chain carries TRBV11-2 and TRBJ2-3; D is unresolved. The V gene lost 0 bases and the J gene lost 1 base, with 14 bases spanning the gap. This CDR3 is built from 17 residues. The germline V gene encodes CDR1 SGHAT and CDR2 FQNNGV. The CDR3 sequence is CASSLDERVAGTDTQYF. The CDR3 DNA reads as TGTGCCAGCAGCTTAGATGAAAGGGTAGCAGGCACAGATACGCAGTATTTT.

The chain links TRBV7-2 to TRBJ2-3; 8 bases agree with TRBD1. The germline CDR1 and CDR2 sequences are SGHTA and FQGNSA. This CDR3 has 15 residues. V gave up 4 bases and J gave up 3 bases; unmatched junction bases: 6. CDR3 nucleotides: TGTGCCAGCAGCTCCAATGGACAGGGTACAGATACGCAGTATTTT. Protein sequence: CASSSNGQGTDTQYF.

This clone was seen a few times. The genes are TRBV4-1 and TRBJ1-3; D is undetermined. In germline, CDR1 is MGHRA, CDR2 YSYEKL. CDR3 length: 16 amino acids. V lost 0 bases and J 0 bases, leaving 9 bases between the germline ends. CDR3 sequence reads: CASSQERTISGNTIYF. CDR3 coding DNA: TGCGCCAGCAGCCAAGAGCGGACGATCTCTGGAAACACCATATATTTT.

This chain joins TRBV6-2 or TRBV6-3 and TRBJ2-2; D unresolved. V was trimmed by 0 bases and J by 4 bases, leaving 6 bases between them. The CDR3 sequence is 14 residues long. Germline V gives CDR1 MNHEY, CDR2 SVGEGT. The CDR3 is CASSYSAVTGELFF. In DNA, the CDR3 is TGTGCCAGCAGTTACTCGGCAGTCACCGGGGAGCTGTTTTTT.

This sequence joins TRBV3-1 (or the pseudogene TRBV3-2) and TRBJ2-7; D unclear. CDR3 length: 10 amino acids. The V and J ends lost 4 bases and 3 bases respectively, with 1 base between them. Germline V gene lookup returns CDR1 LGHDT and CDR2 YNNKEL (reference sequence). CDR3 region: CASSLYEQYF. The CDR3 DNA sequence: TGTGCCAGCAGCCTCTACGAGCAGTACTTC.

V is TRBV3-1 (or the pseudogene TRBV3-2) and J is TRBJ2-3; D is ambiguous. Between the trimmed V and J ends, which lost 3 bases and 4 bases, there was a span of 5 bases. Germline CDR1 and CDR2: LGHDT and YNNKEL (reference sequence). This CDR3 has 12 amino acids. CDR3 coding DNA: TGTGCCAGCAGCCAGCTTCCAGATACGCAGTATTTT. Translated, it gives CASSQLPDTQYF.